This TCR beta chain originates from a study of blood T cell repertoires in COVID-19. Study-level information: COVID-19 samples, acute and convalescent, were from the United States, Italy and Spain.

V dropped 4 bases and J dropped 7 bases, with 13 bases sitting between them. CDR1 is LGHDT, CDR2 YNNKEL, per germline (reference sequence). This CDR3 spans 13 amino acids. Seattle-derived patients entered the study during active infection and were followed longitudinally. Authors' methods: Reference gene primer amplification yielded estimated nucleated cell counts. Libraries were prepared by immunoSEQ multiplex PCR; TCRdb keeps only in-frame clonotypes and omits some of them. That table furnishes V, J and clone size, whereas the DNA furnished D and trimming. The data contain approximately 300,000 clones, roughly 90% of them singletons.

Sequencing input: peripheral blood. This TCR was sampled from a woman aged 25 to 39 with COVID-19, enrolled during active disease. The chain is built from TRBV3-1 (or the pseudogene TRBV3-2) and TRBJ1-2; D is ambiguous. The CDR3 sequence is CASSLERRVGYTF. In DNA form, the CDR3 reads TGTGCCAGCAGCCTTGAGAGGAGGGTTGGCTACACCTTC.